This is a list of T cell receptor beta chains from one sample in a study of blood T cell repertoires in COVID-19. Profiling relied on immunoSEQ multiplex PCR, and the TCRdb table lists in-frame clones only, not all of them. The table includes approximately 230,000 clones, about four fifths detected once. Sequenced: peripheral blood. These receptors were obtained from a man at least 80 years old with acute or convalescent COVID-19. Both conserved end residues are part of each CDR3. D genes are given only for firm matches. Where a row states a size, it is once, few, many or the class of an expanded clone; other rows omit it.

>TRBD2|TRBV4-1|15|TRBJ2-7|NA
TGCGCCAGCAGCCGCGGGGGGGCGAGCTCCTACGAGCAGTACTTC
CASSRGGASSYEQYF
>NA|TRBV19|15|TRBJ1-3|NA
TGTGCCAGTAGTTCCCGACAGTTCTCTGGAAACACCATATATTTT
CASSSRQFSGNTIYF
>TRBD1|TRBV6-1|17|TRBJ1-4|NA
TGTGCCAGCAGTGAAGCGCTTAATAGGGGGCGGAGGGAAAAACTGTTTTTT
CASSEALNRGRREKLFF
>TRBD1|TRBV20-1|14|TRBJ1-2|NA
TGCAGTGCTAGTCCCTACAGGGGGCATCGAGGCTACACCTTC
CSASPYRGHRGYTF
>NA|TRBV13|15|TRBJ1-2|NA
TGTGCCAGCAGCTTACACAGATCGCTGAACTATGGCTACACCTTC
CASSLHRSLNYGYTF
>NA|TRBV19|18|TRBJ1-2|once
TGTGCCAGTAAGAAGAGCGGTGCACAGCCGACCAAGAACTATGGCTACACCTTC
CASKKSGAQPTKNYGYTF
>TRBD1|TRBV12-3/TRBV12-4|13|TRBJ2-7|NA
TGTGCCAGCAGTTTCGAGGGGGCAGGCGAGCAGTACTTC
CASSFEGAGEQYF
>NA|TRBV9|14|TRBJ1-2|NA
TGTGCCAGCAGCGTTGACAGCGAAGTCTATGGCTACACCTTC
CASSVDSEVYGYTF
>NA|TRBV7-3|16|TRBJ2-2|NA
TGTGCCAGCACCGCTGGAGCAGGGTCGAACACCGGGGAGCTGTTTTTT
CASTAGAGSNTGELFF
>TRBD2|TRBV29-1|14|TRBJ2-7|NA
TGCAGCGTCGTTGGTGGCAGCGGGAGGTACGAGCAGTACTTC
CSVVGGSGRYEQYF
>NA|TRBV19|14|TRBJ1-2|NA
TGTGCCAGTAGTAAAGCCCGGACAGACTATGGCTACACCTTC
CASSKARTDYGYTF
>NA|TRBV6-5|13|TRBJ1-2|NA
TGTGCCAGCAGCCGGACACCTAACTATGGCTACACCTTC
CASSRTPNYGYTF
>NA|TRBV7-6|14|TRBJ1-1|once
TGTGCCAGCAGCCCTATTCCAGGGAACACTGAAGCTTTCTTT
CASSPIPGNTEAFF
>NA|TRBV2|15|TRBJ1-2|NA
TGTGCCAGCAGGGAATCCGACAGTTCTAACTATGGCTACACCTTC
CASRESDSSNYGYTF
>NA|TRBV25-1|13|TRBJ1-1|NA
TGTGCCAGCAGAGGACACCTGAACACTGAAGCTTTCTTT
CASRGHLNTEAFF
>NA|TRBV18|13|TRBJ1-5|few
TGTGCCAGCTCGAGACAGATCAATCAGCCCCAGCATTTT
CASSRQINQPQHF